These T cell receptor beta chains were read from a single sample in a study of PD-1 blockade in classical Hodgkin lymphoma. TCRdb's copy holds only in-frame clones and misses some; the assay was immunoSEQ multiplex PCR. This sample has around 60,000 clones; around 90% occur once, and the top ten carry 5.4%. The specimen was peripheral blood mononuclear cells (PBMCs), collected before the second cycle of nivolumab. These receptors came from a human donor with classical Hodgkin lymphoma. CDR3s include the opening cysteine and the closing phenylalanine or tryptophan. D genes are given only for firm matches. Not all rows give a size; the values are once, few, many and, for expanded clones, a class.

j_call: TRBJ1-5; clone_size: .; d_call: .; v_call: TRBV19; cdr3_nt: TGTGCCAGTAGTATCCTTGGGGGGCTCAGCAATCAGCCCCAGCATTTT; cdr3_aa: CASSILGGLSNQPQHF
j_call: TRBJ1-3; clone_size: .; d_call: .; v_call: TRBV14; cdr3_nt: TGTGCCAGCAGCCATCCAGGGAGTGCAAACACCATATATTTT; cdr3_aa: CASSHPGSANTIYF
j_call: TRBJ1-4; clone_size: .; d_call: .; v_call: TRBV5-1; cdr3_nt: TGCGCCAGCAGCTTGTTGTCCTGGGGCACTGAAAAACTGTTTTTT; cdr3_aa: CASSLLSWGTEKLFF
j_call: TRBJ2-3; clone_size: .; d_call: .; v_call: TRBV21-1; cdr3_nt: TGTGCCAGCAGCAAAGCTAAAGCGGGGGGGTTCACAGATACGCAGTATTTT; cdr3_aa: CASSKAKAGGFTDTQYF
j_call: TRBJ1-2; clone_size: .; d_call: .; v_call: TRBV7-8; cdr3_nt: TGTGCCAGCAGCTCTACACCCGACAGGTGGTATGGCTACACCTTC; cdr3_aa: CASSSTPDRWYGYTF
j_call: TRBJ1-1; clone_size: .; d_call: .; v_call: TRBV6-5; cdr3_nt: TGTGCCAGCAGTTACTCCTTCCCGCGAGAAGTGGGTGAAGCTTTCTTT; cdr3_aa: CASSYSFPREVGEAFF
j_call: TRBJ1-6; clone_size: once; d_call: .; v_call: TRBV30; cdr3_nt: TGTGCCTGGAGTGGGGATAGGACCTATAATTCACCCCTCCACTTT; cdr3_aa: CAWSGDRTYNSPLHF
j_call: TRBJ1-1; clone_size: .; d_call: .; v_call: TRBV29-1; cdr3_nt: TGCAGCGTTCGGGACCGCCTGGACACTGAAGCTTTCTTT; cdr3_aa: CSVRDRLDTEAFF
j_call: TRBJ1-3; clone_size: .; d_call: .; v_call: TRBV5-1; cdr3_nt: TGCGCCAGCAGCTTGGTCGGTAGCTCTGGAAACACCATATATTTT; cdr3_aa: CASSLVGSSGNTIYF
j_call: TRBJ1-4; clone_size: few; d_call: TRBD1; v_call: TRBV6-6; cdr3_nt: TGTGCCAGCAGTTACTCGGGACAGGGAAATGAAAAACTGTTTTTT; cdr3_aa: CASSYSGQGNEKLFF
j_call: TRBJ1-2; clone_size: .; d_call: .; v_call: TRBV6-1; cdr3_nt: TGTGCCAGCAGTGTACTAACAGGAGAAGCTGGCTACACCTTC; cdr3_aa: CASSVLTGEAGYTF
j_call: TRBJ1-3; clone_size: .; d_call: .; v_call: TRBV5-1; cdr3_nt: TGCGCCAGCAGCTTGGGGGCTCCGGACTCTGGAAACACCATATATTTT; cdr3_aa: CASSLGAPDSGNTIYF